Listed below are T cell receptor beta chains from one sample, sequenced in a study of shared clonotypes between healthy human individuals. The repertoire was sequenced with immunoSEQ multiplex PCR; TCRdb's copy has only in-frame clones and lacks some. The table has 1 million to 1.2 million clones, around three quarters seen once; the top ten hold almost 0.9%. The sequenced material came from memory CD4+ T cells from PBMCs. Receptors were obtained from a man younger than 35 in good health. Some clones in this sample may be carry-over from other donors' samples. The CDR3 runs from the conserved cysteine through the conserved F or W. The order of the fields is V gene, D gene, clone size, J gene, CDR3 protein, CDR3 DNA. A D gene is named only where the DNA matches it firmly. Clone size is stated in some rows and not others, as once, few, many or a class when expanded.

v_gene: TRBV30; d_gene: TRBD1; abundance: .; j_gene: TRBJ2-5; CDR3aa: CALGSVPTGVQETQYF; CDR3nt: TGTGCCTTGGGGTCCGTGCCAACAGGGGTCCAAGAGACCCAGTACTTC
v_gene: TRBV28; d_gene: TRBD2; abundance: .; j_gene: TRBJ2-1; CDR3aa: CASLPPGLAGDYNEQFF; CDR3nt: TGTGCCAGTCTTCCTCCGGGACTAGCGGGCGACTACAATGAGCAGTTCTTC
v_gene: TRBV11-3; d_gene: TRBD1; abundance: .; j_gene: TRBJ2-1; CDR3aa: CASSLEQGVGYNEQFF; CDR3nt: TGTGCCAGCAGCTTAGAACAGGGGGTTGGGTACAATGAGCAGTTCTTC
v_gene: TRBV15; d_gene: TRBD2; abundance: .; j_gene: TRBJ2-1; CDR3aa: CATSREVPGLEFNEQFF; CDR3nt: TGTGCCACCAGCAGGGAAGTACCGGGACTAGAGTTCAATGAGCAGTTCTTC
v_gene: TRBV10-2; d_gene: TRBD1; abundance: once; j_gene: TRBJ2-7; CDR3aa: CASRVGQVTYEQYF; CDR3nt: TGCGCCAGCAGAGTAGGACAGGTTACTTACGAGCAGTACTTC
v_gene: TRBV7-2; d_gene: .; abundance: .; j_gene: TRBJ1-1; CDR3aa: CASSLATTGGTEAFF; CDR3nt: TGTGCCAGCAGCTTAGCGACAACTGGGGGTACTGAAGCTTTCTTT
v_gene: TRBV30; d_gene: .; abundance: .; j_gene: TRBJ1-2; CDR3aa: CAWRKDTAYGYTF; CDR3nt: TGTGCCTGGAGGAAGGACACGGCGTATGGCTACACCTTC
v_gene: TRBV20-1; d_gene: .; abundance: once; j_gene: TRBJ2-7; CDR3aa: CSATREKQYF; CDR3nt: TGCAGTGCCACCCGGGAGAAGCAGTACTTC
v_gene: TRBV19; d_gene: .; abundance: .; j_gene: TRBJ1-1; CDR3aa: CASSPGPLGTEAFF; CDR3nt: TGTGCCAGTAGTCCCGGCCCCTTAGGCACTGAAGCTTTCTTT
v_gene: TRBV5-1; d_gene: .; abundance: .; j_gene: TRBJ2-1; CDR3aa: CASSPKGGARYEQFF; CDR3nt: TGCGCCAGCAGCCCGAAGGGGGGCGCGAGGTATGAGCAGTTCTTC
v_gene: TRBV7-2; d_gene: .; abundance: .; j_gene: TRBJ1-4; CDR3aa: CASSLAGAGNEKLFF; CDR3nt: TGTGCCAGCAGCTTAGCCGGGGCCGGCAATGAAAAACTGTTTTTT
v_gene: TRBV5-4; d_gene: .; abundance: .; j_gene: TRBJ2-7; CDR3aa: CASSWGHSGEQYF; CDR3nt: TGTGCCAGCAGCTGGGGCCACAGCGGCGAGCAGTACTTC
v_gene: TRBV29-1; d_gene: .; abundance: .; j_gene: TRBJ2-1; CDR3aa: CSVTPGQYNEQFF; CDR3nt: TGCAGCGTTACCCCAGGACAGTACAATGAGCAGTTCTTC
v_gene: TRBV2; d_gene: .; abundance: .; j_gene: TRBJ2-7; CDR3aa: CASIVESRAYEQYF; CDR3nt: TGTGCCAGCATCGTAGAGTCCCGGGCCTACGAGCAGTACTTC
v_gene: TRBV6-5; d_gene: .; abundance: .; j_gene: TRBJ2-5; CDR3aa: CASRPQGSRETQYF; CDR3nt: TGTGCCAGCAGACCTCAGGGCTCCCGAGAGACCCAGTACTTC
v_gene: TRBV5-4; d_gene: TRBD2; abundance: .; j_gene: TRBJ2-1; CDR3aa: CASSRAGGPEQFF; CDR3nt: TGTGCCAGCAGTAGAGCGGGAGGACCAGAGCAGTTCTTC
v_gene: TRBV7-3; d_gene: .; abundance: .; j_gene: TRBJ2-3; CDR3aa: CASSSLRETDTQYF; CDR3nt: TGTGCCAGCAGCTCGTTGAGGGAAACAGATACGCAGTATTTT
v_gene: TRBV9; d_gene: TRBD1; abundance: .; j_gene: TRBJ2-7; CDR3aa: CASSPRQGGYEQYF; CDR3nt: TGTGCCAGCAGCCCCCGACAGGGGGGCTACGAGCAGTACTTC
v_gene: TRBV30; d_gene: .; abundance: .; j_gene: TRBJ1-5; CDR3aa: CAWSGGRDQPQHF; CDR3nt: TGTGCCTGGAGCGGGGGGAGGGATCAGCCCCAGCATTTT
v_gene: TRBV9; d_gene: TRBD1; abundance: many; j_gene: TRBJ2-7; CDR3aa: CASSVESGTGQQYF; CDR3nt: TGTGCCAGCAGCGTAGAATCGGGGACAGGGCAGCAGTACTTC
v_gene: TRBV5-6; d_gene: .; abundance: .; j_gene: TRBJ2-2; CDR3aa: CASSVNPSNTGELFF; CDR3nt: TGTGCCAGCAGCGTCAACCCCTCGAACACCGGGGAGCTGTTTTTT
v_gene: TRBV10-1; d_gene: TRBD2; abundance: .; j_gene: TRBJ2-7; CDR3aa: CASSATTSGPYEQYF; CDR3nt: TGCGCCAGCAGTGCAACAACTAGCGGTCCCTACGAGCAGTACTTC
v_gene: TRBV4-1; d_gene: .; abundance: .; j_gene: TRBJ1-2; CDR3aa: CASSQERTLNYGYTF; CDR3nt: TGCGCCAGCAGCCAAGAACGGACACTTAACTATGGCTACACCTTC
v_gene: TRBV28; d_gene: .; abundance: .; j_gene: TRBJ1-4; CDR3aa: CASRPRGLRKDEKLFF; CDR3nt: TGTGCCAGCAGGCCGCGGGGTCTCAGGAAAGATGAAAAACTGTTTTTT
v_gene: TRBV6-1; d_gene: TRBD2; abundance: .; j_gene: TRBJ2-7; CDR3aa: CAVVGEGQQYF; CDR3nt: TGTGCCGTCGTTGGGGAGGGCCAGCAGTACTTC
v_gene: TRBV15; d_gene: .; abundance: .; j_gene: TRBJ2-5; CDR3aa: CATSRDVIARETQYF; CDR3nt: TGTGCCACCAGCAGAGATGTAATAGCACGAGAGACCCAGTACTTC
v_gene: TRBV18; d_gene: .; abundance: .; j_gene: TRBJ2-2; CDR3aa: CASSPPEGTGELFF; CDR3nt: TGTGCCAGCTCACCACCCGAAGGCACCGGGGAGCTGTTTTTT
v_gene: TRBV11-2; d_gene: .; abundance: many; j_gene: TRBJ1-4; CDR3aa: CASSRQGRTNEKLFF; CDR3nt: TGTGCCAGCAGCCGTCAGGGGCGGACTAATGAAAAACTGTTTTTT
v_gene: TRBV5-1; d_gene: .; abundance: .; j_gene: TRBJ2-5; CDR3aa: CASSLVGGAGFWETQYF; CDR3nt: TGCGCCAGCAGCTTGGTGGGGGGCGCAGGATTTTGGGAGACCCAGTACTTC
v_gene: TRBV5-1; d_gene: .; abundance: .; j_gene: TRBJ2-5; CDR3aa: CASSLTGWQETQYF; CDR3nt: TGCGCCAGCAGCTTGACAGGGTGGCAAGAGACCCAGTACTTC
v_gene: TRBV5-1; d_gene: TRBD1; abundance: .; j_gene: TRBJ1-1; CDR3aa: CASSYKQGPRAEAFF; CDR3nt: TGCGCCAGCAGCTATAAACAGGGGCCCCGGGCTGAAGCTTTCTTT
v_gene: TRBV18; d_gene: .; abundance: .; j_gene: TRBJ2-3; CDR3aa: CASSPTTGSDTQYF; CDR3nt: TGTGCCAGCTCACCAACCACGGGATCAGATACGCAGTATTTT
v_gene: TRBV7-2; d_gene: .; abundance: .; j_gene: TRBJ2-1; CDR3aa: CASSQPSGPGWNEQFF; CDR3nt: TGTGCCAGCAGCCAACCCAGCGGCCCAGGTTGGAATGAGCAGTTCTTC
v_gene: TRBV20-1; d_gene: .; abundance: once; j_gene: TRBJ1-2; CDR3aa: CSATPDTGYTF; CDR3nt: TGCAGTGCTACGCCGGACACTGGCTACACCTTC
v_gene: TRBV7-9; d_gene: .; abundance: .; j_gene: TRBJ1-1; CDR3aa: CASSLRGDTEAFF; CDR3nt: TGTGCCAGCAGCTTACGGGGCGACACTGAAGCTTTCTTT
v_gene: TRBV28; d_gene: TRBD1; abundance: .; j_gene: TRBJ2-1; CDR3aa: CASSLTTGAPYNEQFF; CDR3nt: TGTGCCAGCAGTCTAACCACAGGGGCCCCCTACAATGAGCAGTTCTTC
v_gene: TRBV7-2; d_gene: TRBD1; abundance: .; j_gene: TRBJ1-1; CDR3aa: CASSRTGFSEAFF; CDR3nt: TGTGCCAGCAGCCGGACAGGGTTTTCTGAAGCTTTCTTT
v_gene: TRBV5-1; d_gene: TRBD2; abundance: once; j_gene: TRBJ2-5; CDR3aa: CASSLWASGQETQYF; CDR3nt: TGCGCCAGCAGCTTGTGGGCTAGCGGCCAAGAGACCCAGTACTTC
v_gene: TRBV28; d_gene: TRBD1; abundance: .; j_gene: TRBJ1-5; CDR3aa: CASSLSWTGGDQPQHF; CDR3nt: TGTGCCAGCAGTTTATCATGGACAGGGGGAGATCAGCCCCAGCATTTT
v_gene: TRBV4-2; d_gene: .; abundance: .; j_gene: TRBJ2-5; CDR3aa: CASSPAGQYQETQYF; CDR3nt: TGTGCCAGCAGCCCCGCGGGGCAGTACCAAGAGACCCAGTACTTC
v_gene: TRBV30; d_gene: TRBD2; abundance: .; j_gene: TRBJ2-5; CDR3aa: CAWSSSGRETQYF; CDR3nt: TGTGCCTGGAGCAGTAGCGGGAGAGAGACCCAGTACTTC
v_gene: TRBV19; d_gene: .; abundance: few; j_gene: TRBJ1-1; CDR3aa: CASSIIGARSTEAFF; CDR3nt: TGTGCCAGTAGTATAATAGGGGCGCGTAGCACTGAAGCTTTCTTT
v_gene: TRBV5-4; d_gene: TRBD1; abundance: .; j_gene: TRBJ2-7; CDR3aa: CASSLSTGISYEQYF; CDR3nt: TGTGCCAGCAGCTTGTCGACAGGGATCTCCTACGAGCAGTACTTC
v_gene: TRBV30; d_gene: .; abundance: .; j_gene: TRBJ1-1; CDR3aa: CAWTQGRNTEAFF; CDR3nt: TGTGCCTGGACGCAGGGAAGAAACACTGAAGCTTTCTTT
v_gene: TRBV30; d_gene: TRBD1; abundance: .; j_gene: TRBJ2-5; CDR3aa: CAWTGGETQYF; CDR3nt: TGTGCCTGGACAGGGGGCGAGACCCAGTACTTC
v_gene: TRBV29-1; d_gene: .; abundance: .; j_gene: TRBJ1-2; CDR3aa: CSVDDGGRFGGYTF; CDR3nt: TGCAGCGTTGATGATGGGGGACGATTCGGGGGCTACACCTTC
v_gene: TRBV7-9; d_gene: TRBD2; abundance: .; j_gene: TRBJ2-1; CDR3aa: CASSLTSGRVGEQFF; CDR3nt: TGTGCCAGCAGCCTGACTAGCGGGAGGGTTGGTGAGCAGTTCTTC
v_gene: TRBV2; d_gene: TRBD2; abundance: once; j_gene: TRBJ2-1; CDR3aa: CASHSSGSSYNEQFF; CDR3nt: TGTGCCAGTCATTCTAGCGGGAGCTCCTACAATGAGCAGTTCTTC
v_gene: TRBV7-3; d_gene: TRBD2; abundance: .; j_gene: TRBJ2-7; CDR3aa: CASSLNSGRNNEQYF; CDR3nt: TGTGCCAGCAGCTTAAATAGCGGGAGGAACAACGAGCAGTACTTC
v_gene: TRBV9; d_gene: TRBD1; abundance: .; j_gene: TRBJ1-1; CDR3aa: CASSVDGGQGGEAFF; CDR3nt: TGTGCCAGCAGCGTAGACGGGGGACAGGGAGGAGAAGCTTTCTTT
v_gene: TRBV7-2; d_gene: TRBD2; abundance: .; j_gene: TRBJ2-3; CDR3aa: CASSLGLAGGDTQYF; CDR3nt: TGTGCCAGCAGCCTTGGACTAGCGGGAGGTGATACGCAGTATTTT
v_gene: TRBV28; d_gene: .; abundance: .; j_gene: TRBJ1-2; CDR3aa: CASSSPGQGPGGYTF; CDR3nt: TGTGCCAGCAGTTCCCCCGGTCAGGGTCCGGGGGGCTACACCTTC
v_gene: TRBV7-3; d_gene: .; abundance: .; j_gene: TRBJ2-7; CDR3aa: CASSLSGAGEQYF; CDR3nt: TGTGCCAGCAGCTTAAGTGGGGCGGGGGAGCAGTACTTC
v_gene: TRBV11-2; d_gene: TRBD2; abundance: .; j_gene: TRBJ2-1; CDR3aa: CASSLDRGSGRPEAYNEQFF; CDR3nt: TGTGCCAGCAGCTTAGATCGGGGTAGCGGGAGGCCTGAAGCCTACAATGAGCAGTTCTTC
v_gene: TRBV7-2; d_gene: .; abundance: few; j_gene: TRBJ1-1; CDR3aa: CASRSMTFEAFF; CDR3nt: TGTGCCAGCAGATCAATGACCTTTGAAGCTTTCTTT
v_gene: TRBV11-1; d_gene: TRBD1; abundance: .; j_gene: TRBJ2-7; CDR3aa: CASRHPGQGINEQYF; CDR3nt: TGTGCCAGCAGACATCCGGGACAGGGGATCAACGAGCAGTACTTC